Given below is one T cell receptor (beta chain) in context. This sample stems from a study of blood T cell repertoires in COVID-19. The ends lost 8 bases at V and 10 bases at J; junction bases unmatched: 18. CDR3 length: 16 amino acids. Germline V lookup: CDR1 LNHDA, CDR2 SQIVND (reference sequence). Profiled with immunoSEQ multiplex PCR; TCRdb holds only in-frame clones, not every one. The table has some 48,000 clones, 82% seen once. Sequencing used peripheral blood. This chain links TRBV19 with TRBJ2-1; TRBD2 agrees at 9 bases. The source is a human donor with acute or convalescent COVID-19. The donor label of this sample is uncertain. In DNA, the CDR3 is TGTGCCAGTTGTAGGTTAGGGGCGGGGGGGTTCAGAGAGCAGTTCTTC. This codes for CASCRLGAGGFREQFF.